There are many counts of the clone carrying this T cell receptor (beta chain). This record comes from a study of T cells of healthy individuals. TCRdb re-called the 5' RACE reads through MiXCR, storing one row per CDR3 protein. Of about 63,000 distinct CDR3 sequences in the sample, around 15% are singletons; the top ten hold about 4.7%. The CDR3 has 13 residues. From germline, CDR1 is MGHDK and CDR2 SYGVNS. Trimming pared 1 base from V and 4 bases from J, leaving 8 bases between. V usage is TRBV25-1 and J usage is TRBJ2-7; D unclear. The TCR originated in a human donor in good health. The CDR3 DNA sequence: TGTGCCAGCAGTGAATGGACGGTTTACGAGCAGTACTTC. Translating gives CASSEWTVYEQYF.